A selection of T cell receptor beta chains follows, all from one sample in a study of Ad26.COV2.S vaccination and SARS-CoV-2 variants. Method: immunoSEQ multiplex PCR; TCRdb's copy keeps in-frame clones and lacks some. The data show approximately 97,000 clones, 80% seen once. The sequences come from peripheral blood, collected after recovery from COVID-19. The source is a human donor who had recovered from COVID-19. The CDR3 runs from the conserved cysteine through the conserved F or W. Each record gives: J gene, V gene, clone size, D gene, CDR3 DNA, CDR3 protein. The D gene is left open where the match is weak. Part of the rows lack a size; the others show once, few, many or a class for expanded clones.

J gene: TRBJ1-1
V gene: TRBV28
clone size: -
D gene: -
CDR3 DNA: TGTGCCAGCACCAATGAGGGGGGGCCGAACACTGAAGCTTTCTTT
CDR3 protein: CASTNEGGPNTEAFF

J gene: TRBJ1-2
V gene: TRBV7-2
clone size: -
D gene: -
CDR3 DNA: TGTGCCAGCACCCGGGGACTCGGGGGTGATGGCTACACCTTC
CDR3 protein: CASTRGLGGDGYTF

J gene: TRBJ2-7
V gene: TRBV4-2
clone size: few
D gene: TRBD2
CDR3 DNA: TGTGCCAGCAGCACTCGCTCTGGCGGGGGCGAGCAGTACTTC
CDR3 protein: CASSTRSGGGEQYF

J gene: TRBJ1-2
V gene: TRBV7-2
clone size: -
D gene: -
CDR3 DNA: TGTGCCAGCAGCTCAAATATTCAGGGAGACGGCTACACCTTC
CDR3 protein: CASSSNIQGDGYTF

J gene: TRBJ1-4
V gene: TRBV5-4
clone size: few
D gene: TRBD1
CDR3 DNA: TGTGCCAGCAGCATCGACAGGGGGGATGAAAAACTGTTTTTT
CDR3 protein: CASSIDRGDEKLFF

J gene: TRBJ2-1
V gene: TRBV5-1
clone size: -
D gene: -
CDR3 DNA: TGCGCCAGCAGCTTGGTTGTTGGGGCAGCCCTTAACAATGAGCAGTTCTTC
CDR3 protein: CASSLVVGAALNNEQFF

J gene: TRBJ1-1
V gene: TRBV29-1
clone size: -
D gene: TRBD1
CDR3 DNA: TGCAGCGCTCCGGGACAGGGGAGTGGCACTGAAGCTTTCTTT
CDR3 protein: CSAPGQGSGTEAFF

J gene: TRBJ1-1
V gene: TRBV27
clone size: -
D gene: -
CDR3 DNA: TGTGCCAGCAGTTTAGGAAGACTGAACACTGAAGCTTTCTTT
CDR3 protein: CASSLGRLNTEAFF

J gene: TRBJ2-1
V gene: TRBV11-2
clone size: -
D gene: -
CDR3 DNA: TGTGCCAGCAGCTTAAGTAGGACCTCCTACAATGAGCAGTTCTTC
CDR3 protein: CASSLSRTSYNEQFF

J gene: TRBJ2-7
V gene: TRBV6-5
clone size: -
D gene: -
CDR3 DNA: TGTGCCAGCAGGCCCGGGGCAGGCCGCGGGAACGAGCAGTACTTC
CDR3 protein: CASRPGAGRGNEQYF

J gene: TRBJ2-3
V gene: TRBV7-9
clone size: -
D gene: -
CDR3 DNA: TGTGCCAGCAGCTTGGGAAGTTCCACAGATACGCAGTATTTT
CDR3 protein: CASSLGSSTDTQYF

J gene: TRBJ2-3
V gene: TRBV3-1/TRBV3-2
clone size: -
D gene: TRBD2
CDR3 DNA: TGTGCCAGCAGCCAAGATCTAGTCGGGGGGAGGCAGTATTTT
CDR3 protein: CASSQDLVGGRQYF

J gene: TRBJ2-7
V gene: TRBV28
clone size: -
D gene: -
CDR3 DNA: TGTGCCAGCAGTTTAAGGTTCTACGAGCAGTACTTC
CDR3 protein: CASSLRFYEQYF

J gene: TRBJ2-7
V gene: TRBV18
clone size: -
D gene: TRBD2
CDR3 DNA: TGTGCCAGCTCACCACTAATAGCGGGGAGTCGCGAGCAGTACTTC
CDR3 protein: CASSPLIAGSREQYF

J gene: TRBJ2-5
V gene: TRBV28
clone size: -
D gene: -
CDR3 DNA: TGTGCCAGCAGAGAAGGCGGGACGTATCAAGAGACCCAGTACTTC
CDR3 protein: CASREGGTYQETQYF

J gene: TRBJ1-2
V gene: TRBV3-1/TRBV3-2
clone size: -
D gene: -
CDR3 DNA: TGTGCCAGCAGCCTATCCGGGAGCAGAAACTATGGCTACACCTTC
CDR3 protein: CASSLSGSRNYGYTF

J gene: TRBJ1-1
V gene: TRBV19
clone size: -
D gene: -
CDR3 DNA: TGTGCCAGTAGTATGCCCGCCTTAAAAGCTTTCTTT
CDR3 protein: CASSMPALKAFF

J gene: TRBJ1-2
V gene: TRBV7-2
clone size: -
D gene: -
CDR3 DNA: TGTGCCAGCAGCTTTATATTGCCTTTCTTGGGCTACACCTTC
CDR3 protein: CASSFILPFLGYTF

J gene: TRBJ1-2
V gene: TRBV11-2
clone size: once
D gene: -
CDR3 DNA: TGTGCCAGCAGCCGAAACGTACAGGGAGGCTATGGCTACACCTTC
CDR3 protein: CASSRNVQGGYGYTF

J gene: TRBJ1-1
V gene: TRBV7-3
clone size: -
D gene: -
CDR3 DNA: TGTGCCAGCAGCTTAATGCACCAGAACACTGAAGCTTTCTTT
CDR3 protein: CASSLMHQNTEAFF

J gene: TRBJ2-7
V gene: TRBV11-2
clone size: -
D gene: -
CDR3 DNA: TGTGCCAGCAGCTTAGTGGCAGGCTACGAGCAGTACTTC
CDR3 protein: CASSLVAGYEQYF

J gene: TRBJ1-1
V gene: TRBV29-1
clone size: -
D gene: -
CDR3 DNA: TGCAGCAATGGGGGGGACACTGAAGCTTTCTTT
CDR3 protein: CSNGGDTEAFF

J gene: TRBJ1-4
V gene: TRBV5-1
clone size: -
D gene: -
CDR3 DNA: TGCGCCAGCAGCCCGGGGGGAGGGGATGAAAAACTGTTTTTT
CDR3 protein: CASSPGGGDEKLFF

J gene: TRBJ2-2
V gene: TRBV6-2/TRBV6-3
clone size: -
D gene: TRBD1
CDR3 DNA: TGTGCCAGCAGTTCTACAGGGGGCCGGGAGCTGTTTTTT
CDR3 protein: CASSSTGGRELFF

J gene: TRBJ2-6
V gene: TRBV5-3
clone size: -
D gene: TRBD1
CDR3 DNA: TGTGCCAGAAGCGGGGGACAGGGGATCTCTGGGGCCAACGTCCTGACTTTC
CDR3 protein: CARSGGQGISGANVLTF

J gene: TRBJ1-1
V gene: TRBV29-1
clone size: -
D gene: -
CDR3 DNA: TGCAGCGGCGGACGGACATTGAACACTGAAGCTTTCTTT
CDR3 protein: CSGGRTLNTEAFF

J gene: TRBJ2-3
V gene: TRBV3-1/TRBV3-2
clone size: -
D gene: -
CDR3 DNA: TGTGCCAGCAGCCCCCGGGGGCTTTCGGCAGATACGCAGTATTTT
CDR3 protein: CASSPRGLSADTQYF

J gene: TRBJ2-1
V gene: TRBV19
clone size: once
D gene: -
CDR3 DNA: TGTGCCAGTAGTCGAGGGGGTGCCTACAATGAGCAGTTCTTC
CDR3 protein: CASSRGGAYNEQFF

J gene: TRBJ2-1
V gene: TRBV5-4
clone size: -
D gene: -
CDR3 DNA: TGTGCCAGCAGCCCGGACAGTTTATACAATGAGCAGTTCTTC
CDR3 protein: CASSPDSLYNEQFF

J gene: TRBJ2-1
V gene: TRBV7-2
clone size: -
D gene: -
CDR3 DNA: TGTGCCAGCAGCCCGGAGGGGTCCTCCTACAATGAGCAGTTCTTC
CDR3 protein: CASSPEGSSYNEQFF

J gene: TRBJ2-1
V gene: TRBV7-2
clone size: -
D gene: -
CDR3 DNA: TGTGCCAGCAGCTTAGCGGACGCAAACAATGAGCAGTTCTTC
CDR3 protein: CASSLADANNEQFF

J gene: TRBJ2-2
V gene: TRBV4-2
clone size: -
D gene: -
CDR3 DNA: TGTGCCAGCAGCCAAGATAGTGTTTCGCCCGGGGAGCTGTTTTTT
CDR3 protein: CASSQDSVSPGELFF

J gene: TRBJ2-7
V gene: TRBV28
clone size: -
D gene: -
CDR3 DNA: TGTGCCATCCAGGAATCCAGCAGCGGGTACGAGCAGTACTTC
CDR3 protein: CAIQESSSGYEQYF

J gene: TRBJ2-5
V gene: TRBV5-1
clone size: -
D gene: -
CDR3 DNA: TGCGCCAGCAGCTTCGGGGGATACCAAGAGACCCAGTACTTC
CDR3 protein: CASSFGGYQETQYF

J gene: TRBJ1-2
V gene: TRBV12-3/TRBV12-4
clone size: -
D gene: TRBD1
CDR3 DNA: TGTGCCAGCAGATCGGACAGGGGCATTGGCTACACCTTC
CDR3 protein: CASRSDRGIGYTF

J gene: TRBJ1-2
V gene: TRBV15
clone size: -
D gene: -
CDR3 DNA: TGTGCCACCAGCAGAGAGGAGGGGATCTATGGCTACACCTTC
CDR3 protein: CATSREEGIYGYTF

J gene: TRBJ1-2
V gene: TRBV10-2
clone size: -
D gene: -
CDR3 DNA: TGCGCCAGCAGTGACGTGCGGTCCAGGGCCTATGGCTACACCTTC
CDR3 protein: CASSDVRSRAYGYTF

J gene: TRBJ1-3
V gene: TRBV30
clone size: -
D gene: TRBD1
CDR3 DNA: TGTGCCTGGAGTGTAGGACAGGGAAGAGACACCATATATTTT
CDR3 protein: CAWSVGQGRDTIYF

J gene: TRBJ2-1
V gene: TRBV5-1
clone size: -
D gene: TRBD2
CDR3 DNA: TGCGCCAGCAGCTTGGCCCCGCCTAGCGGGGGAGATCTGTGGAATGAGCAGTTCTTC
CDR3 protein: CASSLAPPSGGDLWNEQFF

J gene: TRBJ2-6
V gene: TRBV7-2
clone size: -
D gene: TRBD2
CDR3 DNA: TGTGCCAGCAGCCCCTTATACGGGGGGGTTGGGGCCAACGTCCTGACTTTC
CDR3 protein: CASSPLYGGVGANVLTF

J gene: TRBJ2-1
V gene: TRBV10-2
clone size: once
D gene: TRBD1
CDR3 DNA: TGCGCCAGCAGTCGGGACAGTCCTATTGACAGTGAGCAGTTCTTC
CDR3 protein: CASSRDSPIDSEQFF

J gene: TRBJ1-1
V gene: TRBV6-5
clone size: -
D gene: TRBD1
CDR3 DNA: TGTGCCAGCAGGACCGATGGCAGGGGGAGTCTTGTCTTT
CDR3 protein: CASRTDGRGSLVF

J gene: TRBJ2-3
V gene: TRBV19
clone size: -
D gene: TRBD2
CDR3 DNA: TGTGCCAGCGGGCAGGGACTAGCGGGGAGCACAGATACGCAGTATTTT
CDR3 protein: CASGQGLAGSTDTQYF

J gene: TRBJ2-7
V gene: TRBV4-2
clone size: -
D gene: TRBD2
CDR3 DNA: TGTGCCAGCAGCCAAGAGGGGAGGACTAGCGGGGACGAGCAGTACTTC
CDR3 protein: CASSQEGRTSGDEQYF

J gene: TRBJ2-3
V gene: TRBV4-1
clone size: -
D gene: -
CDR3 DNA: TGCGCCAGCAGCCAAGGGGTCAGGGGTGGTTCAGATACGCAGTATTTT
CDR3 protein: CASSQGVRGGSDTQYF

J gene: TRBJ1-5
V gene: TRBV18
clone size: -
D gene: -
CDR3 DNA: TGTGCCAGCTCGCCCTCGATGGGGGGAGGGAATCAGCCCCAGCATTTT
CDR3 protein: CASSPSMGGGNQPQHF

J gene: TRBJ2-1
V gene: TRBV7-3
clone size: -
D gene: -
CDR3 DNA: TGTGCCAGCAGCTTAAGCTCCAACAATGAGCAGTTCTTC
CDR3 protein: CASSLSSNNEQFF

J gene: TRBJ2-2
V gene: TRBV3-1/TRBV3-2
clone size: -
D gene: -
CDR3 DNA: TGTGCCAGCAGCCAGGGTAGAAACACCGGGGAGCTGTTTTTT
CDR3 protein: CASSQGRNTGELFF

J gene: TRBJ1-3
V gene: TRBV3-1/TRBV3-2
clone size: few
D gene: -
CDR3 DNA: TGTGCCAGCAGCCAAGATGAAGGTCCAGGAAACACCATATATTTT
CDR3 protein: CASSQDEGPGNTIYF